The 5 T cell receptor beta chains below all came from one sample that was sequenced in a study of T-cell memory formation after mild COVID-19. TCRdb redid the calling of the 5' RACE reads with MiXCR, one entry per CDR3 protein. The sample has about 360,000 distinct CDR3 sequences; about 15% are singletons. Sample: PBMCs or a T cell subset sorted from them (not recorded which). The receptors shown here come from a man younger than 35 who had mild COVID-19 (a few samples of this study predate the infection). Cell type and time point are not known.

This clonotype was seen a handful of times. The chain couples TRBV24-1 to TRBJ2-5; 8 bases match TRBD2. The CDR3 length is 15 residues. V trimming: 3 bases; J trimming: 6 bases; junction bases outside the gene matches: 8. From germline, CDR1 is KGHDR and CDR2 SFDVKD. The DNA of the CDR3 is TGTGCCACCAGTGATCCGGGGGGGTCCTGGCAGACCCAGTACTTC. Translating gives CATSDPGGSWQTQYF.

The chain links TRBV20-1 to TRBJ1-1; D perhaps matches TRBD1 (5 bases). Looked up from germline, CDR1 is DFQATT and CDR2 is SNEGSKA (reference sequence). This CDR3 comprises 13 residues. Trimming shortened V by 5 bases and J by 1 base, and 11 bases separated the two germline ends. The CDR3 loop is CSASDGQNTEAFF. The CDR3 DNA reads as TGCAGTGCTTCGGACGGACAGAACACTGAAGCTTTCTTT.

There are many counts of this clonotype. V is TRBV5-1 and J is TRBJ2-2; TRBD2 matches 12 bases. The CDR3 covers 15 residues. V shed 4 bases and J 6 bases; nucleotides not matched to a gene: 4. In germline, CDR1 is SGHRS, CDR2 YFSETQ. CDR3 in amino acids: CASSPSGGAAGELFF. CDR3 DNA: TGCGCCAGCAGCCCTAGCGGGGGGGCCGCCGGGGAGCTGTTTTTT.

V usage is TRBV20-1 and J usage is TRBJ2-1, with D unclear. CDR3 length: 11 amino acids. The V end lost 3 bases, the J end lost 10 bases, and 10 bases lay between the germline ends. Germline V gene lookup returns CDR1 DFQATT and CDR2 SNEGSKA (reference sequence). For the CDR3, the DNA is TGCAGTGCTAGTCAGGCGTTGGAGCAGTTCTTC. Translation gives CSASQALEQFF.

The CDR3 bases are TGTGCCAGCAGTCCATCCTCGGGACAGGGGGCTTCTCAGCCCCAGCATTTT. Residues: CASSPSSGQGASQPQHF. V usage is TRBV12-3 or TRBV12-4 and J usage is TRBJ1-5; TRBD1 matches at 12 bases. The CDR3 runs to 17 residues. With V trimmed by 5 bases and J by 6 bases, 11 bases remained unmatched.